The T cell receptor (beta chain) under discussion was sequenced for a study of T-cell memory formation after mild COVID-19. CDR1 and CDR2 (germline): KGHDR, SFDVKD. The V and J ends lost 9 bases and 0 bases respectively, with 11 bases between them. CDR3 length equals 13 residues. This clonotype was seen only a few times. TCRdb independently ran MiXCR on the 5' RACE reads; one entry per CDR3 protein. The sample lists more than 100,000 distinct CDR3 sequences; approximately 6.2% were seen once. J is TRBJ2-7 and V is TRBV24-1; unclear D gene. The material sequenced was PBMCs or a T cell subset sorted from them (not recorded which). The origin of this receptor is an adult woman who had mild COVID-19 (a few samples of this study predate the infection). Cell type and time point are not known. This CDR3 is CATPPTDSYEQYF. The CDR3 DNA reads TGTGCCACCCCGCCGACGGACTCCTACGAGCAGTACTTC.